This TCR beta chain was profiled in a study of early T cells in non-severe SARS-CoV-2 infection. Trimming stripped 4 bases from V and 7 bases from J, with 14 bases between. Germline V gives CDR1 SNHLY, CDR2 FYNNEI. The CDR3 consists of 15 residues. This clonotype was observed a single time. A read error is possible here, since a much larger clone lies one base away. TCRdb used MiXCR to reprocess the 5' RACE reads, holding one entry per CDR3 protein. The sample comprises tens of thousands of distinct CDR3 sequences, 13% of which are singletons, and about 4.7% rests with the top ten. V gene TRBV2 combines with J gene TRBJ1-6, with D hard to call. The sequence came from an adult who was a healthcare worker with PCR-confirmed SARS-CoV-2 infection or an uninfected control (not recorded which). Source material: whole blood. CDR3 sequence (DNA): TGTGCCAGCAGTGCGTCGCGGATCCTCAATTCACCCCTCCACTTT. This codes for CASSASRILNSPLHF.